Shown below are 17 T cell receptor beta chains from a single sample sequenced in a study of CD8+CD57+ T cells in acquired aplastic anemia. Profiles of TCR beta VDJ and CDR3 were generated from a genomic DNA template. TCRdb reanalysed the reads using MiXCR and keeps one entry per CDR3 protein. Of roughly 190,000 distinct CDR3 sequences in the sample, roughly half were seen once. Material for sequencing was sorted CD4+, CD8+, or CD8+CD57+ T cells (not recorded which) from PBMCs. These receptors were collected from a human donor in good health, serving as a control.

The rearrangement joins TRBV19 to TRBJ2-6; either TRBD1 or TRBD2 may fit D (5 bases each). Between the trimmed V and J ends, which lost 4 bases and 1 base, there was a span of 20 bases. The CDR3 is 19 residues long. Germline V gene sequence: CDR1 LNHDA, CDR2 SQIVND (reference sequence). CDR3: CASSRGRDLHQSGANVLTF. The CDR3 DNA is TGTGCCAGTAGTAGGGGCCGGGACCTTCACCAATCTGGGGCCAACGTCCTGACTTTC.

The chain employs TRBV5-1 and TRBJ2-7; D assignment may be TRBD1 or TRBD2 (5 bases each). The CDR3 is 14 residues long. CDR1 is SGHRS, CDR2 YFSETQ, per germline. V gave up 4 bases and J gave up 7 bases, with 18 bases separating them. This chain's CDR3 is CASSPSGTVEEQYF. The CDR3 nucleotides are TGCGCCAGCAGCCCGAGTGGGACGGTGGAGGAGCAGTACTTC.

This clonotype was detected once. The rearrangement uses TRBV24-1 and TRBJ2-7, with TRBD1 matching 10 bases. Unmatched junction bases numbered 3, after V lost 4 bases and J lost 1 base. Germline values: CDR1 KGHDR, CDR2 SFDVKD. The CDR3 contains 15 residues. As DNA, the CDR3 is TGTGCCACCAGTGACGGACAGGGGGGGTCCTACGAGCAGTACTTC. It encodes CATSDGQGGSYEQYF.

The chain joins TRBV6-2 or TRBV6-3 to TRBJ1-3; D is ambiguous. CDR3 length: 15 residues. Trimming shortened V by 4 bases and J by 3 bases, and 13 bases separated the two germline ends. Germline loops: CDR1 MNHEY, CDR2 SVGEGT. CDR3 loop: CASSSTRSGGNTIYF. CDR3 sequence (DNA): TGTGCCAGCAGTTCAACCAGGTCTGGTGGAAACACCATATATTTT.

In the case of this clonotype: Compared with germline, one end of the junction differs, possibly owing to a read error. The chain links TRBV5-6 to TRBJ1-6; D is unclear. The CDR3 is made up of 13 amino acids. Germline CDR1 reads SGHDT; CDR2 reads YYEEEE. The CDR3: CTSSRAADSPLHF. Written as DNA, the CDR3 is TGTACCAGCAGCCGCGCGGCAGATTCACCCCTCCACTTT.

This clonotype came up many times. The gene calls are TRBV27 and TRBJ2-7; tentatively, D is TRBD1 (6 bases). V lost 2 bases and J lost 0, with 17 bases in between. CDR1 MNHEY and CDR2 SMNVEV come from the germline V gene (reference sequence). CDR3 length: 17 residues. CDR3 sequence: CASSLRGYRDDSYEQYF. For the CDR3, the DNA is TGTGCCAGCAGTTTACGCGGCTACAGGGATGACTCCTACGAGCAGTACTTC.

Concerning this clonotype itself: At one end the junction does not follow the germline gene, possibly because of a read error. This rearrangement joins TRBV7-8 to TRBJ2-7; maybe TRBD2 (6 bases). From germline, CDR1 is SGHVS and CDR2 FQNEAQ. The CDR3 loop spans 15 amino acids. CDR3 sequence (DNA): TGTACCAGCAGCTTTGGGCGGGACCTATACTACGAGCAGTACTTC. The encoded protein is CTSSFGRDLYYEQYF.

This clonotype has only a few counts. The chain uses TRBV20-1 and TRBJ1-1, with a tentative D call TRBD1 (6 bases). The ends were cut back, 7 bases at V and 1 base at J, with 10 bases in the middle. Germline lookup yields CDR1 DFQATT and CDR2 SNEGSKA (reference sequence). The CDR3 is made up of 12 amino acids. CDR3 sequence reads: CSVEDRNTEAFF. CDR3 bases: TGCAGTGTCGAGGACAGGAACACTGAAGCTTTCTTT.

This clonotype was found many times. V is TRBV29-1 and J is TRBJ1-1; 7 positions agree with TRBD1. The junction had 4 bases not matched to a gene; V was cut back by 5 bases and J by 1 base. Germline CDR1 reads SQVTM; CDR2 reads ANQGSEA. This CDR3 has 13 residues. CDR3 DNA sequence: TGCAGCGTTATGAGACAGGGGAACACTGAAGCTTTCTTT. It yields the protein CSVMRQGNTEAFF.

The rearrangement joins TRBV25-1 to TRBJ2-5; 14 positions match TRBD2. The CDR3 extends over 19 amino acids. The ends lost 0 bases at V and 4 bases at J; junction bases unmatched: 10. Germline V gene data show CDR1 as MGHDK and CDR2 as SYGVNS. CDR3 loop: CASSEYMGLAGVRPETQYF. CDR3 coding DNA: TGTGCCAGCAGTGAATACATGGGACTAGCGGGAGTCCGTCCAGAGACCCAGTACTTC.

This clonotype is a singleton in its sample. V and J are TRBV24-1 and TRBJ1-2; 11 positions match TRBD1. The CDR3 length is 15 residues. Trimming at V came to 4 bases and at J to 6 bases, leaving 6 bases not matched to a gene. In germline, CDR1 is KGHDR, CDR2 SFDVKD. Here the CDR3 DNA reads TGTGCCACCAGTGACTTCGGGACAGGGGGTCATGGCTACACCTTC. Its translation: CATSDFGTGGHGYTF.

This clonotype came up once. A clone one base away is much larger, so this may be a read error. This sequence joins TRBV28 and TRBJ2-1, with D perhaps TRBD1 or TRBD2 (5 bases each). CDR1 is MDHEN and CDR2 is SYDVKM in the germline V gene. V was clipped by 5 bases and J by 2 bases, with 13 bases between them. The CDR3 has 15 residues. The CDR3 region is CASSDSGAPYNEQFF. CDR3 DNA sequence: TGTGCCAGCAGTGACTCCGGGGCACCCTACAATGAGCAGTTCTTC. The full variable domain, with the rest looked up from reference TRBV28 and TRBJ2-1, is DVKVTQSSRYLVKRTGEKVFLECVQDMDHENMFWYRQDPGLGLRLIYFSYDVKMKEKGDIPEGYSVSREKKERFSLILESASTNQTSMYLCASSDSGAPYNEQFFGPGTRLTVL.

This clonotype was seen just once. The V and J genes are TRBV2 and TRBJ1-1; D gene unclear. The CDR3 runs 14 residues. CDR1 SNHLY and CDR2 FYNNEI come from the germline V gene. V was pared by 1 base and J by 1 base, with 7 bases between. CDR3 in DNA: TGTGCCAGCAGTGAAGTGCACCCGAACACTGAAGCTTTCTTT. This gives the protein CASSEVHPNTEAFF.

This clonotype was seen many times. This chain uses TRBV29-1 with TRBJ1-1; D gene ambiguous. The germline V gene has CDR1 SQVTM and CDR2 ANQGSEA. V was cut by 4 bases and J by 2 bases, with 14 bases left in between. This CDR3 has 14 amino acids. The CDR3 reads CSVAETAGNTEAFF. The CDR3 nucleotides are TGCAGCGTTGCTGAAACGGCGGGCAACACTGAAGCTTTCTTT.

As to this clonotype: This sequence may be a read error, since a much larger clone differs from it by one base. The rearrangement uses TRBV3-1 and TRBJ2-7; D is ambiguous. This CDR3 is 14 amino acids long. Germline-derived CDR1 and CDR2 are LGHDT and YNNKEL (reference sequence). The DNA of the CDR3 is TGTGCCAGCAGCCAAGATCTCGTAGTCTACAAGCAGTACTTC. It yields the protein CASSQDLVVYKQYF.

This clonotype was seen repeatedly, ten times or more. The gene calls are TRBV12-3 or TRBV12-4 and TRBJ2-1; possibly TRBD1 or TRBD2 for D (6 bases each). V was cut by 3 bases and J by 7 bases, with 13 bases left in between. The CDR3 runs to 14 residues. The CDR3 sequence is CASSFGQGRNEQFF. The DNA of the CDR3 is TGTGCCAGCAGTTTTGGGCAGGGGAGGAATGAGCAGTTCTTC.

In this sample, this clonotype turned up once. V gene TRBV7-3 combines with J gene TRBJ2-5; D perhaps matches TRBD1 (7 bases). From germline, CDR1 is SGHTA and CDR2 FQGTGA. The CDR3 is 14 residues long. V was shortened by 1 base and J by 5 bases, with 11 bases between the two germline ends. In DNA, the CDR3 is TGTGCCAGCAGCTTAAACGCAGGGGGGGAGACCCAGTACTTC. Translation gives CASSLNAGGETQYF.